Listed below are T cell receptor beta chains from one sample, sequenced in a study of patients and donors after allogeneic stem cell transplantation. TCRdb fed the RT-PCR reads into MiXCR, producing one record per CDR3 protein. The table lists approximately 29,000 distinct CDR3 sequences, 37% of them singletons. Material: blood, either unsorted or a sorted T cell fraction (not recorded which). These receptors all come from a human donor who was either an allogeneic HSCT recipient or a stem cell or donor lymphocyte infusion donor (not recorded which). It is not recorded whose cells these are; they may come from a transplant donor. Both conserved end residues are part of each CDR3. D genes are given only for firm matches. Size is stated for part of the rows, as once, few or many counts, or as a class when the clone is expanded.

TRBV9,TRBJ2-5,NA,NA,TGTGCCAGCAGCGTAGGTCGGGGTTGGGAGACCCAGTACTTC,CASSVGRGWETQYF
TRBV3-1,TRBJ1-1,few,TRBD1,TGTGCCAGCAGCCAAGCAGGGGGGGGGACTGAAGCTTTCTTT,CASSQAGGGTEAFF
TRBV24-1,TRBJ2-5,NA,NA,TGTGCCACCAGTGATTTAGGGGGGCCCCAAGAGACCCAGTACTTC,CATSDLGGPQETQYF
TRBV6-5,TRBJ1-2,NA,NA,TGTGCCAGCCGGGGGCTCTATAACTATGGCTACTCCTTC,CASRGLYNYGYSF
TRBV2,TRBJ2-1,NA,NA,TGTGCCAGCAGGACCGGTTTGGTGGGTGAGCAGTTCTTC,CASRTGLVGEQFF
TRBV20-1,TRBJ2-7,few,NA,TGCAGTGCTAGAGATCTGAGTCTATCAGGCTACGAGCAGTACTTC,CSARDLSLSGYEQYF
TRBV7-2,TRBJ2-2,few,TRBD1,TGTGCCAGCCAAAGGGCAGGGGGCGCGACCGGGGAGCTGTTTTTT,CASQRAGGATGELFF
TRBV12-3/TRBV12-4,TRBJ2-2,many,NA,TGTGCCAGCAGTTTGGGTTGGGGGCGAGGAACCGGGGAGCTGTTTTTT,CASSLGWGRGTGELFF
TRBV5-1,TRBJ1-1,NA,NA,TGCGCCAGCAGCTTGGTTCCGGGGGCGGGATTCATGAACACTGAAGCTTTCTTT,CASSLVPGAGFMNTEAFF
TRBV29-1,TRBJ1-1,NA,NA,TGCAGCGTTGAAGGGGGGTCTGAAGCTTTCTTT,CSVEGGSEAFF
TRBV5-4,TRBJ1-4,once,NA,TGTGCCAGCAGCTTGGAGGGGTCCTTAAGTGAAAAACTGTTTTTT,CASSLEGSLSEKLFF
TRBV27,TRBJ2-1,NA,TRBD1,TGTGCCAGCAGACCCGACAGGGGGCCCTACAATGAGCAGTTCTTC,CASRPDRGPYNEQFF
TRBV5-1,TRBJ1-6,NA,TRBD1,TGCGCCAGCAGCTCGGGACAGGAAAATTCACCCCTCCACTTT,CASSSGQENSPLHF